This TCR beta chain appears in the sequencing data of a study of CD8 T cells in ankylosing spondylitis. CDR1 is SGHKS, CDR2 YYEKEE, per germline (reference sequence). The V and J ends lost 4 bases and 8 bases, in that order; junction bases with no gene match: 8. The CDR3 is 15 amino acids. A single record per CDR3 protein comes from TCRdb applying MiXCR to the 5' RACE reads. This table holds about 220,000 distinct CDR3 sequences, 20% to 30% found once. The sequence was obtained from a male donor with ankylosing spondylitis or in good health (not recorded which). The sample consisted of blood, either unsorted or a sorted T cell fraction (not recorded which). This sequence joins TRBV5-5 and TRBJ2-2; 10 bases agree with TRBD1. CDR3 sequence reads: CASSPRQGAEGELFF. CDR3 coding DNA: TGTGCCAGCAGCCCGCGACAGGGGGCGGAAGGGGAGCTGTTTTTT.